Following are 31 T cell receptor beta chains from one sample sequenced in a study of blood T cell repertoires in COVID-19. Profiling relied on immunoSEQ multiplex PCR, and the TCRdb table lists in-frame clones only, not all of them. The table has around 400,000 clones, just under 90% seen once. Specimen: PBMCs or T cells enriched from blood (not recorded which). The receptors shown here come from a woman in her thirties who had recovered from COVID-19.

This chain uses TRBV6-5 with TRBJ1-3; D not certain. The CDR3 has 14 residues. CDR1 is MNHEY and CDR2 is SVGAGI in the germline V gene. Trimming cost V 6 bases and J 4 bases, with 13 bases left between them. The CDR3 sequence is CASRTTRTGNTIYF. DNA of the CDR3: TGTGCCAGCAGGACGACACGAACAGGAAACACCATATATTTT.

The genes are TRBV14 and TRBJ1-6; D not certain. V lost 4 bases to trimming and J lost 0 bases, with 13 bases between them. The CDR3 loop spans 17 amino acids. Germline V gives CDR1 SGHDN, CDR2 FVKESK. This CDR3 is CASSLGGPGSYNSPLHF. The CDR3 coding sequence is TGTGCCAGCAGCCTAGGAGGTCCCGGCTCCTATAATTCACCCCTCCACTTT.

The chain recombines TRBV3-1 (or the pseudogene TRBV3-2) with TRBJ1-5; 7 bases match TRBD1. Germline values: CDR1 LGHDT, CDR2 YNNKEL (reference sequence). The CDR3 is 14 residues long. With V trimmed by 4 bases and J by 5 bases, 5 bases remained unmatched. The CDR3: CASSPQGTYQPQHF. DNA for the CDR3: TGTGCCAGCAGCCCACAGGGGACATATCAGCCCCAGCATTTT.

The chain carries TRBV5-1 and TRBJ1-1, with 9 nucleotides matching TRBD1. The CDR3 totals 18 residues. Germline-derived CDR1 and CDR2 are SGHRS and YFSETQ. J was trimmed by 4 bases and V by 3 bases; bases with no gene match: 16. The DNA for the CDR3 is TGCGCCAGCAGCTGGACAGGGGTTGAGTTTCTATCGGGCACTGAAGCTTTCTTT. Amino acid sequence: CASSWTGVEFLSGTEAFF.

The CDR3 DNA reads as TGCGCCAGCAGCTTGGTCGGAGGGCGCAGCACAGATACGCAGTATTTT. Amino acids: CASSLVGGRSTDTQYF. The chain combines TRBV5-1 with TRBJ2-3; D possibly corresponds to TRBD2 (6 bases). The CDR3 is made up of 16 amino acids. Trimming took 0 bases from V and 0 from J, leaving 11 bases between them. Germline V lookup: CDR1 SGHRS, CDR2 YFSETQ.

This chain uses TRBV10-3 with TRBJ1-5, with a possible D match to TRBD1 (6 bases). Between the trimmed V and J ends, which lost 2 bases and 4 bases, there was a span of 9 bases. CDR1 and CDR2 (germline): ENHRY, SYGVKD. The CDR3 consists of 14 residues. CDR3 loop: CAISERTANQPQHF. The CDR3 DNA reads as TGTGCCATCAGTGAGCGGACAGCTAATCAGCCCCAGCATTTT.

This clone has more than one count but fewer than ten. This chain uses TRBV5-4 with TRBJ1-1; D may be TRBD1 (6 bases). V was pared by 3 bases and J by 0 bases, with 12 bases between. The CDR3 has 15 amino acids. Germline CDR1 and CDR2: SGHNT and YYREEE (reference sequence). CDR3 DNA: TGTGCCAGCAGCTCCTGGACAGAAATGAACACTGAAGCTTTCTTT. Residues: CASSSWTEMNTEAFF.

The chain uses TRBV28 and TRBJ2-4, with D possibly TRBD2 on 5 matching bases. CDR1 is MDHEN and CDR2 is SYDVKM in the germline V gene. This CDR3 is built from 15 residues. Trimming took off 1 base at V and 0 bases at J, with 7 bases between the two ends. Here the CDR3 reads CASSLYAGAKNIQYF. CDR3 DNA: TGTGCCAGCAGTTTATACGCGGGAGCCAAAAACATTCAGTACTTC.

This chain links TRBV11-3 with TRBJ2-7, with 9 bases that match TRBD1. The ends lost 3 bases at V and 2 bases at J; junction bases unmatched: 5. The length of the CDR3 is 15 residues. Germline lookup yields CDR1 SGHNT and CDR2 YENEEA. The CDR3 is CASSLGQGATYEQYF. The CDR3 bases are TGTGCCAGCAGCTTGGGACAGGGAGCTACCTACGAGCAGTACTTC.

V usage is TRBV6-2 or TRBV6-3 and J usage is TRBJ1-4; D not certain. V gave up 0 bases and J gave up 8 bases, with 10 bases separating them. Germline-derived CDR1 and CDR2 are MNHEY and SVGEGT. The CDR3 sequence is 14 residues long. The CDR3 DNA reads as TGTGCCAGCAGTTACTCGAGCGGTAGAGAAAAACTGTTTTTT. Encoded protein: CASSYSSGREKLFF.

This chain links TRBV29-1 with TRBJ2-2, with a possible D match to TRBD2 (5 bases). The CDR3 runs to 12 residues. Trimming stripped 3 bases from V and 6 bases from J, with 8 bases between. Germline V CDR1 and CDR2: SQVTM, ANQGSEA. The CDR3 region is CSVDERPGELFF. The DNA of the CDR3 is TGCAGCGTTGACGAGCGGCCCGGGGAGCTGTTTTTT.

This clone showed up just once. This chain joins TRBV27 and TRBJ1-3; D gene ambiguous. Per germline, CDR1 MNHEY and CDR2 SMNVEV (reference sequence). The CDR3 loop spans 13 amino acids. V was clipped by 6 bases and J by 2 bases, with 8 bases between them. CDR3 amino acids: CASRSSTGNTIYF. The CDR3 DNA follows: TGTGCCAGCAGATCATCTACTGGAAACACCATATATTTT.

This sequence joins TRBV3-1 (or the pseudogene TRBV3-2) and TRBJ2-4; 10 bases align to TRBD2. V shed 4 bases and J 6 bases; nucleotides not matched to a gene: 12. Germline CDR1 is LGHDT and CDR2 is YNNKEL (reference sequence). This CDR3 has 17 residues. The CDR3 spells CASSPEGTSGALNIQYF. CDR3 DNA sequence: TGTGCCAGCAGCCCCGAGGGAACTAGCGGGGCCTTAAACATTCAGTACTTC.

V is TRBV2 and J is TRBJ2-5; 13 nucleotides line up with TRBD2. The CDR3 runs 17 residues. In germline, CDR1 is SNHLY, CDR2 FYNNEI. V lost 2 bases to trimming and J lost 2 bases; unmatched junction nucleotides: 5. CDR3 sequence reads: CASSERLAGGGQETQYF. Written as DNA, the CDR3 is TGTGCCAGCAGTGAAAGACTAGCGGGAGGAGGTCAAGAGACCCAGTACTTC.

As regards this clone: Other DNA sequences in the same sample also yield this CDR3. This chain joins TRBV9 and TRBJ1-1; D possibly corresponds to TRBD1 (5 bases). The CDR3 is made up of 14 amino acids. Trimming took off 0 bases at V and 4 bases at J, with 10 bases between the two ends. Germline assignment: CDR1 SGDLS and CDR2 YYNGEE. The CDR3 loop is CASSVGGGGTEAFF. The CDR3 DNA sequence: TGTGCCAGCAGCGTAGGGGGGGGTGGCACTGAAGCTTTCTTT.

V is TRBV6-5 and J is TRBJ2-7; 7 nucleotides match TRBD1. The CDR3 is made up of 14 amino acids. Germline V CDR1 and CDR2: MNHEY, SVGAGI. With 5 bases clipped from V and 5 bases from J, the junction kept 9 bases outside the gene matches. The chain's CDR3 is CASSPGTAPHEQYF. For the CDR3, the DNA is TGTGCCAGCAGTCCCGGGACAGCCCCCCACGAGCAGTACTTC.

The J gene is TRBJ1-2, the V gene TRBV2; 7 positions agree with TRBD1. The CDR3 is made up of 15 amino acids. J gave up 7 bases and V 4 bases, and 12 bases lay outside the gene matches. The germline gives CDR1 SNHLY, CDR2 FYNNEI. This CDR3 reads CASSGGTQGMRGYTF. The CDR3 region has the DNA TGTGCCAGCAGTGGGGGTACACAGGGGATGCGTGGCTACACCTTC.

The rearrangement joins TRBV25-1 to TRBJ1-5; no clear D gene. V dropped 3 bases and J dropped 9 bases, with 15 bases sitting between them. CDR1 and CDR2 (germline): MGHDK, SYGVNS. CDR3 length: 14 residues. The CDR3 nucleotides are TGTGCCAGCAGTGACTCCCAAGCCGATCGGCCCCAGCATTTT. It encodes CASSDSQADRPQHF.

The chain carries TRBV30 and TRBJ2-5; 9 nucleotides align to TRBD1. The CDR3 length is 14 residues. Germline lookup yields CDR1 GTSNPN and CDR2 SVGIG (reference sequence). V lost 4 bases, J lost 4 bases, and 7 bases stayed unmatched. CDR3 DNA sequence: TGTGCCTGGAAAGGGGACAGGGCGTTAGAGACCCAGTACTTC. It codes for CAWKGDRALETQYF.

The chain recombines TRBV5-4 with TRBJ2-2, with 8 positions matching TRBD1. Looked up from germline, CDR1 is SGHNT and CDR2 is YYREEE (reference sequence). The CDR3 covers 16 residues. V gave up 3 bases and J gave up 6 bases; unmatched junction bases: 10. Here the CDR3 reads CASSSIWTGQAGELFF. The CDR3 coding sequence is TGTGCCAGCAGCTCTATCTGGACAGGGCAGGCCGGGGAGCTGTTTTTT.

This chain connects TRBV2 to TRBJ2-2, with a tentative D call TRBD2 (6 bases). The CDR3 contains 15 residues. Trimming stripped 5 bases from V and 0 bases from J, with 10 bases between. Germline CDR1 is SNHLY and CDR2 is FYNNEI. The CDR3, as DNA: TGTGCCAGCAGTATAGCGGAGACGAACACCGGGGAGCTGTTTTTT. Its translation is CASSIAETNTGELFF.

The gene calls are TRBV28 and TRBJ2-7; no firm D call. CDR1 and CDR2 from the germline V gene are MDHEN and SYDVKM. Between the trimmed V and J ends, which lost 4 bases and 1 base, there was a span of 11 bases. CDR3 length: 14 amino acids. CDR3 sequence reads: CASSSPLLSYEQYF. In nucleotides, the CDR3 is TGTGCCAGCAGTTCCCCCCTCCTATCCTACGAGCAGTACTTC.

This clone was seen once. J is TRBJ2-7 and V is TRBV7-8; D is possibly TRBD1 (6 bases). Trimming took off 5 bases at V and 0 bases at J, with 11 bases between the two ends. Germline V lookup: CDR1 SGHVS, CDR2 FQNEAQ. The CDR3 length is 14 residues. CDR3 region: CASSTNRASYEQYF. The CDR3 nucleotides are TGTGCCAGCAGCACCAACAGGGCCTCCTACGAGCAGTACTTC. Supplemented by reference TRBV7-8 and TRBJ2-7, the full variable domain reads GAGVSQSPRYKVAKRGQDVALRCDPISGHVSLFWYQQALGQGPEFLTYFQNEAQLDKSGLPSDRFFAERPEGSVSTLKIQRTQQEDSAVYLCASSTNRASYEQYFGPGTRLTVT.

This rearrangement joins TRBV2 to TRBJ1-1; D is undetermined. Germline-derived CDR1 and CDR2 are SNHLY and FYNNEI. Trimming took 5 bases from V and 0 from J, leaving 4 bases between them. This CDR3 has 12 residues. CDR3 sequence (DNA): TGTGCCAGCAGTAACATGAACACTGAAGCTTTCTTT. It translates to CASSNMNTEAFF.

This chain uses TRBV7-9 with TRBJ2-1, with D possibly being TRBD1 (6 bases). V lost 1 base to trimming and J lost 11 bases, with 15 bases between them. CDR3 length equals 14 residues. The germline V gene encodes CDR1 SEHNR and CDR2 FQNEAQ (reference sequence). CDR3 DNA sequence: TGTGCCAGCAGCTTAGGGTGGGACACCCAGAAGCAGTTCTTC. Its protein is CASSLGWDTQKQFF.

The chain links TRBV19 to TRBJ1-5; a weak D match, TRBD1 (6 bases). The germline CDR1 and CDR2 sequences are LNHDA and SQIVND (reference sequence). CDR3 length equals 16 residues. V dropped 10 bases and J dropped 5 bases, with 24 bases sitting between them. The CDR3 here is CATQPQQGRWDQPQHF. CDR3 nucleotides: TGTGCCACCCAGCCTCAACAGGGACGATGGGATCAGCCCCAGCATTTT. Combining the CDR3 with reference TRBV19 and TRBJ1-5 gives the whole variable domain DGGITQSPKYLFRKEGQNVTLSCEQNLNHDAMYWYRQDPGQGLRLIYYSQIVNDFQKGDIAEGYSVSREKKESFPLTVTSAQKNPTAFYLCATQPQQGRWDQPQHFGDGTRLSIL.

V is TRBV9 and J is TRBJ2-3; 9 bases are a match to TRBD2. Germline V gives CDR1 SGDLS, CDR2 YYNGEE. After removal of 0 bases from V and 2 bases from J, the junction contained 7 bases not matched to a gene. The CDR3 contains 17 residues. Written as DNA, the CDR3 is TGTGCCAGCAGCGTAGGCGGGAGGGCCCCGTTCACAGATACGCAGTATTTT. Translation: CASSVGGRAPFTDTQYF.

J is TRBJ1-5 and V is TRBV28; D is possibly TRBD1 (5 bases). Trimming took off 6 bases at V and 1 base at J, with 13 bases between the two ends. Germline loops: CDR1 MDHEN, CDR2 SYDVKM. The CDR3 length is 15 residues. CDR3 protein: CASSHGTLSNQPQHF. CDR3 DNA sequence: TGTGCCAGCAGCCATGGGACTTTGAGCAATCAGCCCCAGCATTTT.

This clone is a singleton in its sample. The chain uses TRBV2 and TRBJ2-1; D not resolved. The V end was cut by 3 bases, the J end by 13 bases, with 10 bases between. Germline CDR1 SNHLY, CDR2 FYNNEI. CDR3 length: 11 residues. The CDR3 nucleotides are TGTGCCAGCAGTGACATAGTCGCCCAGTTCTTC. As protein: CASSDIVAQFF.

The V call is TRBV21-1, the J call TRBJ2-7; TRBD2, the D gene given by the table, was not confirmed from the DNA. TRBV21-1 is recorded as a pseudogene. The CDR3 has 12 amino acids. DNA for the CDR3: TGTGCCAGCAGCATCCGTCCCTACGAGCAGTACTTC. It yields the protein CASSIRPYEQYF.

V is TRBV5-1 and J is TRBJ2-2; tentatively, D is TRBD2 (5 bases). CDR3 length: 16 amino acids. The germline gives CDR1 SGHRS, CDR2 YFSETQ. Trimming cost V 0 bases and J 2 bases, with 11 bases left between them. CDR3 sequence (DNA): TGCGCCAGCAGCTTGGTCGCGCGGGTAAACACCGGGGAGCTGTTTTTT. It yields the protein CASSLVARVNTGELFF.